This TCR beta chain is from a study of type 1 and type 2 diabetes patients (dated by TCRdb to the mid-2010s). About the study as a whole: The cohort comprised nine type 1 diabetes patients, a few type 2 diabetes patients and about 6 nondiabetic controls recruited in China. Throughout the study, CD4 or CD8 MicroBeads on MACS columns were used to positively select CD4+ and CD8+ T cells from PBMCs. Altogether, under 25,000,000 paired-end reads were produced across the whole study. TCRbeta repertoires were profiled by high-throughput sequencing in the study to compare type 1 diabetes, type 2 diabetes and nondiabetic individuals. Type 2 diabetes patients served as a disease comparison group for the type 1 diabetes patients. Similar V gene usage was observed when approximately 20-cycle and approximately 26-cycle amplification were compared, suggesting similar primer efficiencies and random PCR bias. Sequencing of the TCRbeta libraries was paired-end and was performed on Illumina HiSeq 2000 or MiSeq instruments.

Looking up the germline V gene yields CDR1 SQVTM and CDR2 ANQGSEA. Measured from the cysteine to the phenylalanine, the CDR3 is 14 residues long. The sequence is cut down to CDR3 DNA, 42 bases in frame from base 1. V ends up 2 bases short and J 0 bases short, with an unmatched junction base count of 4. Study-wide conclusions, independent of this receptor: Type 2 diabetes and control samples had highly correlated V and J gene usage patterns, with the correlation between samples averaging around 0.97. The study groups were not matched for age and gender, which could possibly have biased interpretation. Type 2 diabetes repertoires showed high diversity, significantly greater than type 1 diabetes repertoires in both CD4+ and CD8+ T cells. Few highly-expanded CD4+ clones, median one, were found in type 2 diabetes patients, accounting for a median approximately 4% of reads. Only a limited number of T2D and control samples were sequenced, so some T1D-only HECs might also appear in more T2D or control samples.

Every diabetic patient fulfilled standard classification criteria for type 1 or type 2 diabetes, and glucose and C-peptide were measured using WHO-recommended methods. Exclusion applied to any donor with other autoimmune diseases or infections within the previous four weeks. From each participant, 7.5 to 10 milliliters of peripheral blood were collected. PBMCs were isolated with LymphoPrep density separation. In the case of this clonotype: Its antigen has not been determined. The record has no base qualities; no much larger clone is one base away.

The sequencing machine was an Illumina MiSeq. TCRbeta CDR3 amplification used genomic DNA from the sorted T cell subsets as template. The TCRbeta CDR3 region was amplified by multiplex PCR with 30 forward and 13 reverse primers. AMPure XP beads were used to purify the PCR products, after which a second approximately 26-cycle PCR added indices and adaptors. Before sequencing, libraries were gel-purified with the QIAquick Gel Extraction Kit. In the source study's methods: FLASH was used to merge paired-end reads, and IgBLAST was used to align the merged reads to IMGT V, D and J germline references. Reads with below 70% alignment identity to germline references were discarded, leaving under 13,000,000 reads study-wide. IMGT definitions were followed to assign CDR3 boundaries, reading frame and productivity. A highly-expanded clone was defined as any clone making up 1% or more of reads, and normalized Shannon entropy served as the measure of diversity. Unpaired two-tailed t-tests were used to test group differences in Shannon entropy. The public reads were quality trimmed at Q25 with fastp and then assembled into clones with MiXCR by TCRdb, keeping productive beta chains. Duplicate CDR3 protein sequences are folded into a single record with the most common DNA and genes. The V and J calls here are based on TCRdb, not the publication. The sample table contains about 270,000 distinct CDR3 sequences; only one count was recorded for 40% to 50% of them. Together, the top ten hold approximately 13% of the sample.

The V gene is TRBV29-1 and the J gene is TRBJ2-7, with TRBD1 identical over 7 junction bases. Sequenced material: peripheral blood mononuclear cells (PBMCs). This TCR came from a young man with type 2 diabetes. The bases read TGCAGCGTTGAAAAGGACAGGAGCTCCTACGAGCAGTACTTC. This yields the protein CSVEKDRSSYEQYF.